The 5 T cell receptor beta chains below were found in one sample sequenced in a study of graft-versus-host responses after intestinal transplantation (dated by TCRdb to the early 2020s). The library was generated by the immunoSEQ multiplex PCR assay. TCRdb's version of the immuneACCESS table is confined to in-frame rearrangements and falls short of the full clone set. An unresolved V gene accounts for under half of the shortfall where checked; the remainder is of unknown origin. The sample table contains 40,000 to 45,000 clones; only one count was recorded for less than 95% of them. 2% to 2.5% of the sample belongs to the ten largest clones. Sequences were derived from PBMCs, sampled 300 to 330 days after intestinal transplant. The receptors stem from a human patient who received an intestinal transplant, so some T cells may come from the graft donor.

This clone was seen once. V is TRBV9 and J is TRBJ2-1, with D possibly being TRBD2 (6 bases). Germline V gene sequence: CDR1 SGDLS, CDR2 YYNGEE. The CDR3 spans 13 residues. V lost 0 bases, J lost 10 bases, and 11 bases lay in between. This chain's CDR3 is CASSVAQGGEQFF. CDR3 nucleotides: TGTGCCAGCAGCGTAGCCCAGGGAGGCGAGCAGTTCTTC.

The CDR3 is CAISGGGSYEQYF. Here the CDR3 DNA reads TGTGCCATCAGTGGGGGGGGCTCCTACGAGCAGTACTTC. This chain connects TRBV10-3 to TRBJ2-5; 7 positions agree with TRBD2. The tail of the sequence fits TRBJ2-7 better, so the J call may be wrong. The CDR3 is 13 amino acids. Germline V gene sequence: CDR1 ENHRY, CDR2 SYGVKD.

The chain carries TRBV2 and TRBJ1-5; D not resolved. Trimming removed 4 bases at V and 1 base at J, with 5 bases between. CDR3 size: 13 residues. CDR1 SNHLY and CDR2 FYNNEI come from the germline V gene. The CDR3: CASSGDSNQPQHF. The CDR3 nucleotides read TGTGCCAGCAGTGGAGACAGCAATCAGCCCCAGCATTTT. The entire variable domain, with the rest obtained from reference TRBV2 and TRBJ1-5, is as follows: EPEVTQTPSHQVTQMGQEVILRCVPISNHLYFYWYRQILGQKVEFLVSFYNNEISEKSEIFDDQFSVERPDGSNFTLKIRSTKLEDSAMYFCASSGDSNQPQHFGDGTRLSIL.

J is TRBJ1-4 and V is TRBV30; D gene ambiguous. In germline, CDR1 is GTSNPN, CDR2 SVGIG (reference sequence). The V and J ends lost 8 bases and 4 bases respectively, with 8 bases between them. The CDR3 has 11 residues. CDR3 in amino acids: CARADNEKLFF. The CDR3 nucleotides are TGTGCCAGGGCCGATAATGAAAAACTGTTTTTT.

V and J are TRBV28 and TRBJ1-4; D unclear. The ends were cut back, 7 bases at V and 3 bases at J, with 12 bases in the middle. Germline loops: CDR1 MDHEN, CDR2 SYDVKM. The CDR3 runs to 14 residues. Here the CDR3 DNA reads TGTGCCAGCAAATTGGGGAGGGCTAATGAAAAACTGTTTTTT. Translated: CASKLGRANEKLFF.